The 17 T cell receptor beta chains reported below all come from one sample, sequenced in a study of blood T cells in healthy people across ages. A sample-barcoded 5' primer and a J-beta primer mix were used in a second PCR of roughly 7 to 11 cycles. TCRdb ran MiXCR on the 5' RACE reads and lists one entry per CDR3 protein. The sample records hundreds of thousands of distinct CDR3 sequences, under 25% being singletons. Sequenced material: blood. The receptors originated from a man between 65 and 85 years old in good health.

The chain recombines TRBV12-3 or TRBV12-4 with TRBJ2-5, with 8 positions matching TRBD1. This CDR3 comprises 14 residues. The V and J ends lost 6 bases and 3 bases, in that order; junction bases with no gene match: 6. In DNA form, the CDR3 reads TGTGCCAGCAGAGGACAGGGTCTGAAAGAGACCCAGTACTTC. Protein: CASRGQGLKETQYF.

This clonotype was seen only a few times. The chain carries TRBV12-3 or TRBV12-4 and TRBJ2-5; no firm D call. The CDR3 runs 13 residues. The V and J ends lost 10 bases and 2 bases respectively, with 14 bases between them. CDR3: CATSSSEQETQYF. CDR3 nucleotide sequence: TGTGCCACTTCCTCGAGCGAACAAGAGACCCAGTACTTC.

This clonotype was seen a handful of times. Written as DNA, the CDR3 is TGTGCCTGGAGAGCAGGGAATGAGCAGTTCTTC. Translation gives CAWRAGNEQFF. This rearrangement joins TRBV30 to TRBJ2-1; D possibly corresponds to TRBD1 (5 bases). CDR1 GTSNPN and CDR2 SVGIG come from the germline V gene (reference sequence). V dropped 3 bases and J dropped 7 bases, with 7 bases sitting between them. The CDR3 totals 11 residues.

CDR3 protein: CASSDHEMRGKETQYF. The CDR3 DNA reads TGTGCCAGCAGTGATCACGAGATGCGGGGTAAAGAGACCCAGTACTTC. The genes are TRBV6-2 or TRBV6-3 and TRBJ2-5; possibly TRBD2 for D (6 bases). Per germline, CDR1 MNHEY and CDR2 SVGEGT. Trimming left V 5 bases short and J 3 bases short, with 19 bases between. The CDR3 consists of 16 residues.

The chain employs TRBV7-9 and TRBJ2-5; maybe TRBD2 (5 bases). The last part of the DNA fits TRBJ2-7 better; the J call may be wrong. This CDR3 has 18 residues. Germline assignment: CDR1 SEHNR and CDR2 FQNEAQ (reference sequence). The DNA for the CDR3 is TGTGCCAGCAGCTTAAAGGTAGACGCAGTAACCGGGGCCTACGAGCAGTACTTC. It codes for CASSLKVDAVTGAYEQYF.

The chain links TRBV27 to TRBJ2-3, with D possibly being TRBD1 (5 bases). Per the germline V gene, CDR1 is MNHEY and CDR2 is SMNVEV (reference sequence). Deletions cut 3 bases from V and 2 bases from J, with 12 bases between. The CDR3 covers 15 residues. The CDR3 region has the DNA TGTGCCAGCAGTTTCCAGGGCTATCTCACAGATACGCAGTATTTT. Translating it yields CASSFQGYLTDTQYF.

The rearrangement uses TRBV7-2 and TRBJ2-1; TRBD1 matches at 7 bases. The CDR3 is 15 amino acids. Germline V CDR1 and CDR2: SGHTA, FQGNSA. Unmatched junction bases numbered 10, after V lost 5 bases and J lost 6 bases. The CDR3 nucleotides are TGTGCCAGCAGCGTACAGGGGAGTTTTGGCAATGAGCAGTTCTTC. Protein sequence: CASSVQGSFGNEQFF.

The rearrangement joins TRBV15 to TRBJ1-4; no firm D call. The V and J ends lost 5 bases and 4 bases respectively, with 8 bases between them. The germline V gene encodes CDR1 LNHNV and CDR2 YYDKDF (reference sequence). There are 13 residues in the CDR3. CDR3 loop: CATSAGSNEKLFF. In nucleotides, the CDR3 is TGTGCCACCAGCGCAGGCAGTAATGAAAAACTGTTTTTT. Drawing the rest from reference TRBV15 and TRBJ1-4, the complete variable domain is DAMVIQNPRYQVTQFGKPVTLSCSQTLNHNVMYWYQQKSSQAPKLLFHYYDKDFNNEADTPDNFQSRRPNTSFCFLDIRSPGLGDTAMYLCATSAGSNEKLFFGSGTQLSVL.

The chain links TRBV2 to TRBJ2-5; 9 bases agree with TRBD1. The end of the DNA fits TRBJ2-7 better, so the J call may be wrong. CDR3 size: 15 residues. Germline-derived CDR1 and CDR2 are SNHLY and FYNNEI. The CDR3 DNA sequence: TGTGCCAGCAGTGAAGCCCGGACAGGGGTGAGCGAGCAGTACTTC. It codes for CASSEARTGVSEQYF.

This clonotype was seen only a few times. CDR3 amino acids: CSVLQGSGTEAFF. In DNA form, the CDR3 reads TGCAGCGTTCTTCAGGGGAGCGGAACTGAAGCTTTCTTT. This chain links TRBV29-1 with TRBJ1-1; possible D gene TRBD1, 6 bases. Germline CDR1 SQVTM, CDR2 ANQGSEA. This CDR3 comprises 13 residues. Trimming cost V 5 bases and J 5 bases, with 15 bases left between them.

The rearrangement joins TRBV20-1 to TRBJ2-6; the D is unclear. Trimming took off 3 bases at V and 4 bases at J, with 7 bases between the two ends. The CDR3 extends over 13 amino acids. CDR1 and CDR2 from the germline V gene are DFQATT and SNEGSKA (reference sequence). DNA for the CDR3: TGCAGTGCTAGGGATCCCGGGGCCAACGTCCTGACTTTC. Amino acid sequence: CSARDPGANVLTF.

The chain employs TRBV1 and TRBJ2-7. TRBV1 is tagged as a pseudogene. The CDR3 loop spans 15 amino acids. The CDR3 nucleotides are TGCACCAGCAGCCCAATCAGCGAACTCTCCTACGAGCAGTACTTC. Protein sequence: CTSSPISELSYEQYF.

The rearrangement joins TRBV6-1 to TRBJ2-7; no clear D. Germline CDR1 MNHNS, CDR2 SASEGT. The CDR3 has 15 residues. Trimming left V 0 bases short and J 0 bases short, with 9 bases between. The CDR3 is CASSEAWANSYEQYF. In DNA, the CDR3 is TGTGCCAGCAGTGAAGCATGGGCTAACTCCTACGAGCAGTACTTC.

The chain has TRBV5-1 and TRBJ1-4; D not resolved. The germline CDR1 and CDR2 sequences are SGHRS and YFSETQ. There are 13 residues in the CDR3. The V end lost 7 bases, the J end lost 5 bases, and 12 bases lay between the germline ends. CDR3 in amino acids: CASRFGSNEKLFF. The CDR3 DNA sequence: TGCGCCAGCCGTTTTGGGTCGAATGAAAAACTGTTTTTT.

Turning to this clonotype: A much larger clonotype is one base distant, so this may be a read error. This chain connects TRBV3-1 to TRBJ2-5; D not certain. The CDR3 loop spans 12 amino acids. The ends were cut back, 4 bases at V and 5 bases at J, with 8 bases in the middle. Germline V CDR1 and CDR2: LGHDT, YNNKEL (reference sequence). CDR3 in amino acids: CASSPGWETQYF. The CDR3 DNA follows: TGTGCCAGCAGCCCCGGCTGGGAGACCCAGTACTTC.

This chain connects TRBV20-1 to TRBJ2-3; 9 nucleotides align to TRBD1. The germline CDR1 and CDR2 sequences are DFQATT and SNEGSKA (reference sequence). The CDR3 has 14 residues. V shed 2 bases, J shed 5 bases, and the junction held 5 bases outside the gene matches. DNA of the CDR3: TGCAGTGCTAGAAGAGGGACAGGGATAGATACGCAGTATTTT. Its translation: CSARRGTGIDTQYF.

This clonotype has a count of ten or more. CDR3 sequence reads: CASRRDSSYEQYF. The CDR3 DNA sequence: TGTGCCAGCAGGCGCGACAGTTCCTACGAGCAGTACTTC. V and J are TRBV6-5 and TRBJ2-7; D may be TRBD1 (5 bases). V was shortened by 6 bases and J by 1 base, with 10 bases between the two germline ends. This CDR3 spans 13 amino acids. In germline, CDR1 is MNHEY, CDR2 SVGAGI.